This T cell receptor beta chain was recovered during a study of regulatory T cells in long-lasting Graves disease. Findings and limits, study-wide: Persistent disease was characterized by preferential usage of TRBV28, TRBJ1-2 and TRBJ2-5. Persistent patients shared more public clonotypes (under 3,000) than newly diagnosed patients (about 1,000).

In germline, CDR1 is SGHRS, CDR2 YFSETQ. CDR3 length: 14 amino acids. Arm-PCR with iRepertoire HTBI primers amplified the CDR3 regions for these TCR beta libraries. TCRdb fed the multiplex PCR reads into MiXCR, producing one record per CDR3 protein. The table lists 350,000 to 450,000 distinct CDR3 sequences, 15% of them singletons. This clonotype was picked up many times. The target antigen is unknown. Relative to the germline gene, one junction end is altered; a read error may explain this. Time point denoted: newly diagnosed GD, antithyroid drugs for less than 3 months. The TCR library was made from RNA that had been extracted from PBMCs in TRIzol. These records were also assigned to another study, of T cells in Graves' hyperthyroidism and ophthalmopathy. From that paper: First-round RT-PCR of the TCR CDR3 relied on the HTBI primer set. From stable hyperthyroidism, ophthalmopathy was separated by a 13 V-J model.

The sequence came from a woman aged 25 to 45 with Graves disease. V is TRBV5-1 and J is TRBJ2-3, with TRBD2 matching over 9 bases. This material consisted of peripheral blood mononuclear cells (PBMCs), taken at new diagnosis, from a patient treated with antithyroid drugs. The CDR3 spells CASSLAGVADTQYF. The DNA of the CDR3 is TGTGCCAGCAGCTTAGCGGGAGTCGCAGATACGCAGTATTTT. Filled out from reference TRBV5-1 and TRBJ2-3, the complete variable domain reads KAGVTQTPRYLIKTRGQQVTLSCSPISGHRSVSWYQQTPGQGLQFLFEYFSETQRNKGNFPGRFSGRQFSNSRSEMNVSTLELGDSALYLCASSLAGVADTQYFGPGTRLTVL.